This T cell receptor (beta chain) was identified in a study of blood T cell repertoires in COVID-19 (dated by TCRdb to about 2020). Context from the whole study: Collaborator samples came from the United States, Italy and Spain and covered acute and convalescent phases of COVID-19. The prospective study material was composed of cDNA or gDNA derived from T cells, B-cell-depleted T cells, or PBMCs. The dataset comprised deeply sampled blood TCRbeta repertoires from subjects exposed to, actively infected with, or recovered from COVID-19. The repertoires were released in a freely available public database meant as a resource for research on the immune response to SARS-CoV-2. The samples were drawn from two sources: the first 160 participants of the ongoing ImmuneRACE study, and 1,000 to 1,500 subjects contributed by 6 global collaborators. Sample metadata almost always included a de-identified subject ID, COVID-19 status, age in years and sex. Where available, HLA class I and class II types were obtained from metadata supplied by the sample provider rather than from assay-based typing.

Germline trimming amounts to 5 bases on V and 3 bases on J, with 8 as the count of junction bases outside the gene matches. The CDR3, cysteine through phenylalanine, is 15 amino acids long. Of the read, only the CDR3 DNA is kept; its 45 bases are in frame from base 1. From the germline V gene (reference sequence), CDR1 is SEHNR and CDR2 is FQNEAQ. Comment on this clone: Which antigen it targets is not known. No per-base quality is available; no much larger clone lies one base away.

TCRbeta CDR3 regions were amplified from genomic DNA using the immunoSEQ Assay, a bias-controlled multiplex PCR. The paper's processing steps were these. The number of nucleated cells in each sample was estimated from the amplification of reference gene primers within the assay. To quantify the absolute abundance of each unique TCRbeta CDR3 rearrangement, sequence reads were collapsed and filtered. For each sample, productive Simpson clonality was calculated as the square root of Simpson's diversity index across productive rearrangements. This is the immuneACCESS table as TCRdb keeps it, with only in-frame sequences that have V and J called. A part of the clones is gone; compared with another copy, unresolved V genes explain less than half, and the rest is unexplained. D and trimming come from the DNA, and the V and J calls and clone size come from that table. For this sample the table gives approximately 160,000 clones, of which around four fifths were detected only once. 4% to 4.5% of the sample comes from the top ten.

Participants in the prospective study were aged roughly 18 to 100 years, lived in some 24 United States geographic areas, and enrolled through a virtual design. In the prospective study, participants were assigned to cohorts based on the clinical history participants reported in a screening survey and a study questionnaire. ImmuneRACE Cohort 3 recovered participants were defined by two consecutive negative NP/OP PCR tests, healthcare professional clearance, or symptom resolution. In the prospective study, whole blood, serum and a nasopharyngeal or oropharyngeal swab were collected from each participant by mobile phlebotomists. Prospective study participants could optionally give additional blood draws and questionnaires over an approximately 2-month period. Blood samples from the prospective study were shipped frozen or at room temperature prior to DNA extraction. Paper-wide results and their limitations: The amount of clinical and demographic metadata varied by source and participant and was provided uncurated.

The clonotype comes from a woman aged 50 to 60 who had recovered from COVID-19. Input material: PBMCs or T cells enriched from blood (not recorded which). Recombination joined TRBV7-9 with TRBJ1-2; TRBD1 matches 8 bases in the middle. The nucleotides are TGTGCCAGCAGCCCCGGACAGGGAGGTGACTATGGCTACACCTTC. It codes for CASSPGQGGDYGYTF. Full variable domain (CDR3 extended with the reference TRBV7-9 and TRBJ1-2 proteins): DTGVSQNPRHKITKRGQNVTFRCDPISEHNRLYWYRQTLGQGPEFLTYFQNEAQLEKSRLLSDRFSAERPKGSFSTLEIQRTEQGDSAMYLCASSPGQGGDYGYTFGSGTRLTVV.